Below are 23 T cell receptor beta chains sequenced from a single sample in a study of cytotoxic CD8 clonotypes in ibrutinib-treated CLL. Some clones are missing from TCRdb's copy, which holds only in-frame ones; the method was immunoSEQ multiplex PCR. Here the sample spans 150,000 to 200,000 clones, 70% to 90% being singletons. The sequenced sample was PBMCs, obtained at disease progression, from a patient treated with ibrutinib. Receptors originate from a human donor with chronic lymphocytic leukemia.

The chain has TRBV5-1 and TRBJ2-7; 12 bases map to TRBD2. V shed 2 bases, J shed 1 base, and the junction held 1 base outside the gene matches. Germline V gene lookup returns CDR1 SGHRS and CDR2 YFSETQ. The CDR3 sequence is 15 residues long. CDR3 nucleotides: TGCGCCAGCAGCTTACTAGCGGGAGGTTCCTACGAGCAGTACTTC. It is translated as CASSLLAGGSYEQYF.

In DNA, the CDR3 is TGTGCCAGCAGCTTAATCTCGGGCGGCTCTGGAAACACCATATATTTT. Protein product: CASSLISGGSGNTIYF. The rearrangement uses TRBV7-8 and TRBJ1-3; D is ambiguous. CDR1 is SGHVS and CDR2 is FQNEAQ in the germline V gene. Trimming removed 2 bases from V and 0 bases from J, with 11 bases in between. CDR3 size: 16 residues.

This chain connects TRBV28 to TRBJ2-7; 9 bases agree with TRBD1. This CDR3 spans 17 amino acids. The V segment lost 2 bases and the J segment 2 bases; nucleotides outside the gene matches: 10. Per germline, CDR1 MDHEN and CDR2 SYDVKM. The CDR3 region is CASSLGTGHLSPYEQYF. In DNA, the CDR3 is TGTGCCAGCAGTTTAGGGACAGGGCACCTTTCCCCCTACGAGCAGTACTTC.

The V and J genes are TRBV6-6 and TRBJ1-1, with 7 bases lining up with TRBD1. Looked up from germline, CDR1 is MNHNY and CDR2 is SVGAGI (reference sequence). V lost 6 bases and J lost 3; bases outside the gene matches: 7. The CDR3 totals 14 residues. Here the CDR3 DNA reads TGTGCCAGCAGCCAGGGGGGGTACGACACTGAAGCTTTCTTT. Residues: CASSQGGYDTEAFF.

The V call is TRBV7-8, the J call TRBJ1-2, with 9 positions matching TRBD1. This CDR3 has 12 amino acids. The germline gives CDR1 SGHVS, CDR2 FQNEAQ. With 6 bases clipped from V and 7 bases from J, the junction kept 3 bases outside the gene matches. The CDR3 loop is CASSRTGAGYTF. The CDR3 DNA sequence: TGTGCCAGCAGTAGGACAGGGGCTGGCTACACCTTC. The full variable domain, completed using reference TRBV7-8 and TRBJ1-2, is GAGVSQSPRYKVAKRGQDVALRCDPISGHVSLFWYQQALGQGPEFLTYFQNEAQLDKSGLPSDRFFAERPEGSVSTLKIQRTQQEDSAVYLCASSRTGAGYTFGSGTRLTVV.

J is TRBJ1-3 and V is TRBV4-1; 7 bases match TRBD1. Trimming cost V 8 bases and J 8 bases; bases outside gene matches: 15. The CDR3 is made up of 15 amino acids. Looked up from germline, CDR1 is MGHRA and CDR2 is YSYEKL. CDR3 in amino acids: CASATTGTARDTIYF. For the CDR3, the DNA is TGCGCCAGCGCGACGACCGGGACAGCACGCGACACCATATATTTT.

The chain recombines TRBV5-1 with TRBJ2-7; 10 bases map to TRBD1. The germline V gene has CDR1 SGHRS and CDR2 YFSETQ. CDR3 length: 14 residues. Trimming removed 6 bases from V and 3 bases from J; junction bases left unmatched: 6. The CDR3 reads CASTSGQGGYEQYF. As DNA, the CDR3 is TGCGCCAGCACCTCAGGACAGGGGGGCTACGAGCAGTACTTC.

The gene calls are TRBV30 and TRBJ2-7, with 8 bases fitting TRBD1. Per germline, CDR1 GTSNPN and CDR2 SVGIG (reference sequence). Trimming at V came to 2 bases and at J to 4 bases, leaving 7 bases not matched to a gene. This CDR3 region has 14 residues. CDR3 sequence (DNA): TGTGCCTGGAGTCAAGAAGGACAGGGATACGAGCAGTACTTC. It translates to CAWSQEGQGYEQYF.

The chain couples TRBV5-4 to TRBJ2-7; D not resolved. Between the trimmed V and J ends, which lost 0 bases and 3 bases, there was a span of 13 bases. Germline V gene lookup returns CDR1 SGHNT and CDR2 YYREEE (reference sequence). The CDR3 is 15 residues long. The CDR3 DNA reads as TGTGCCAGCAGCTTGGCGGGTGCAGCGAGCTACGAGCAGTACTTC. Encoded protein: CASSLAGAASYEQYF.

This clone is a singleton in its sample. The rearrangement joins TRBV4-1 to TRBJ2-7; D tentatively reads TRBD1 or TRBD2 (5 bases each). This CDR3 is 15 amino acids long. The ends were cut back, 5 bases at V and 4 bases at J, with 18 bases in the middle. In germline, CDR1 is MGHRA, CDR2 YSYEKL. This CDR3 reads CASSFRDGGLYEQYF. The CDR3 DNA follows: TGCGCCAGCAGCTTCCGGGACGGAGGCCTTTACGAGCAGTACTTC.

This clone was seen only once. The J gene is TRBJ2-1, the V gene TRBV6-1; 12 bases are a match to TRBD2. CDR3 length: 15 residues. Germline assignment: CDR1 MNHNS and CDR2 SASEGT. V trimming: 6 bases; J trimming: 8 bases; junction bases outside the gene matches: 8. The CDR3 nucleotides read TGTGCCAGCAGGGACTGGACTAGCGGGACAGATGAGCAGTTCTTC. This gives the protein CASRDWTSGTDEQFF.

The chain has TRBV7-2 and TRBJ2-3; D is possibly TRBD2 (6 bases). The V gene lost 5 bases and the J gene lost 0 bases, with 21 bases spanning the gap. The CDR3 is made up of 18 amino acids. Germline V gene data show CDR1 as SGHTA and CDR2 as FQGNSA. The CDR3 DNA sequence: TGTGCCAGCAGCCCGGATAGATCGCGGGGTTCTAGCACAGATACGCAGTATTTT. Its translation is CASSPDRSRGSSTDTQYF.

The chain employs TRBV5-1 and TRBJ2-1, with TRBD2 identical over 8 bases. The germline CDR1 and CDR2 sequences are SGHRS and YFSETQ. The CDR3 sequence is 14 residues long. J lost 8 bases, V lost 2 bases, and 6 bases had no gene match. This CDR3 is CASSLAGDVDEQFF. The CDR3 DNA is TGCGCCAGCAGCTTAGCGGGAGACGTTGATGAGCAGTTCTTC.

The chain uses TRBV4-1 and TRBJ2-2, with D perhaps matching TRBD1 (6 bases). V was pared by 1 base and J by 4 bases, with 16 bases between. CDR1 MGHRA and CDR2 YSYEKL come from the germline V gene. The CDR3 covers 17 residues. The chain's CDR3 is CASSQGGRGSVTGELFF. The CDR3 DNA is TGCGCCAGCAGCCAAGGGGGGCGCGGATCGGTCACCGGGGAGCTGTTTTTT.

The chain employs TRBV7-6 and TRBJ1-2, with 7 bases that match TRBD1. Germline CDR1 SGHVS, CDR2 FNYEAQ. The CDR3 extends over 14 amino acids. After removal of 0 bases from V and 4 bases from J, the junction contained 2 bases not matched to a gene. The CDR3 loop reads CASSLATGSYGYTF. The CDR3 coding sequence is TGTGCCAGCAGCTTAGCGACAGGGAGCTATGGCTACACCTTC.

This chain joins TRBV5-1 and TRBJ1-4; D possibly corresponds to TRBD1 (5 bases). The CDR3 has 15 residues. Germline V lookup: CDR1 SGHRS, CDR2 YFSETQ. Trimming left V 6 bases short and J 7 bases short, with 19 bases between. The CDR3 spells CASTFLGVRGEKLFF. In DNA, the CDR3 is TGCGCCAGCACCTTCCTTGGGGTTAGGGGTGAAAAACTGTTTTTT.

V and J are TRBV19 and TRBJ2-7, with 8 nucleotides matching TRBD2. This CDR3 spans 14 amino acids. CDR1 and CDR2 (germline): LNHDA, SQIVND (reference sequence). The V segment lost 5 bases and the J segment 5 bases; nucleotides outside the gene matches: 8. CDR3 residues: CASSLSGSQDEQYF. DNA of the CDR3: TGTGCCAGTAGTCTGAGCGGGAGTCAGGACGAGCAGTACTTC. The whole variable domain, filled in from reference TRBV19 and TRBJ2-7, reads DGGITQSPKYLFRKEGQNVTLSCEQNLNHDAMYWYRQDPGQGLRLIYYSQIVNDFQKGDIAEGYSVSREKKESFPLTVTSAQKNPTAFYLCASSLSGSQDEQYFGPGTRLTVT.

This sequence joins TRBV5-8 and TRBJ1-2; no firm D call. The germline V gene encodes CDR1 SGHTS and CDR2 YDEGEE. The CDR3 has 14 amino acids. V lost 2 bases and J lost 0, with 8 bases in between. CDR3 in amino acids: CASSFGVANYGYTF. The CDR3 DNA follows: TGTGCCAGCAGCTTCGGAGTAGCTAACTATGGCTACACCTTC.

In DNA form, the CDR3 reads TGTGCTAGTGGTTCGGGTGTATCCCAGCCCCAGCATTTT. Its protein is CASGSGVSQPQHF. This sequence joins TRBV12-5 and TRBJ1-5; D gene uncertain. The CDR3 length is 13 residues. With 4 bases removed from V and 7 bases from J, the gap between germline ends came to 11 bases. The germline V gene has CDR1 LGHNT and CDR2 FRNRAP.

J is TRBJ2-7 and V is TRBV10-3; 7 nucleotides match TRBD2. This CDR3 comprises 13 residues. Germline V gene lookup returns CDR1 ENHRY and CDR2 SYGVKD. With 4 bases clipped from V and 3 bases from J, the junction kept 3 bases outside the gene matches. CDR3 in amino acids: CAISVGLNYEQYF. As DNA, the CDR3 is TGTGCCATCAGTGTGGGACTAAACTACGAGCAGTACTTC.

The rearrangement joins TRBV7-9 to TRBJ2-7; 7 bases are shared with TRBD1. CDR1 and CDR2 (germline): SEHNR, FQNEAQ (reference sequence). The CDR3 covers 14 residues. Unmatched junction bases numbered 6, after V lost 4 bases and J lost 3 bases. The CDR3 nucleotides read TGTGCCAGCAGCTCCCTTGACAGGGTCTACGAGCAGTACTTC. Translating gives CASSSLDRVYEQYF.

Here the CDR3 DNA reads TGTGCCAGCAGCTCGTCCGTAGGGGGACAGGGTAGGAGGAAGCAGTACTTC. Its translation: CASSSSVGGQGRRKQYF. The chain recombines TRBV11-3 with TRBJ2-7; 9 bases agree with TRBD1. Germline CDR1 reads SGHNT; CDR2 reads YENEEA. The J segment lost 8 bases and the V segment lost 4 bases, leaving 18 bases of the junction unmatched. This CDR3 has 17 residues.

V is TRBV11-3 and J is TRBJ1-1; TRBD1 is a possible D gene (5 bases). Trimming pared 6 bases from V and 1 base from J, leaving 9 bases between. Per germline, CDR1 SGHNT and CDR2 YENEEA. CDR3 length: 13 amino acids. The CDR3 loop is CASSTGQNTEAFF. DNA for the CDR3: TGTGCCAGCAGTACCGGACAGAACACTGAAGCTTTCTTT.